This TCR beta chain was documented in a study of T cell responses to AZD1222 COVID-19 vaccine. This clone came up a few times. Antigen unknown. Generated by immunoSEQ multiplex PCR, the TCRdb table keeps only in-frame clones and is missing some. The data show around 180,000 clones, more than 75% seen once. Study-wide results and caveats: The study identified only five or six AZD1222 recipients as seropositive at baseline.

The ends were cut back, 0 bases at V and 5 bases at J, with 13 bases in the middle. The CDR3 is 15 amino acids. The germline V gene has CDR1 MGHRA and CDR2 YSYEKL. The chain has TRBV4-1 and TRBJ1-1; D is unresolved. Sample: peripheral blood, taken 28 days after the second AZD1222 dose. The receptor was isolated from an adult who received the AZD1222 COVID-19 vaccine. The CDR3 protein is CASSQEAFPGTEAFF. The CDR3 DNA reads TGCGCCAGCAGCCAAGAAGCGTTCCCGGGAACTGAAGCTTTCTTT.